This T cell receptor beta chain came from a study of cytomegalovirus exposure and HLA in healthy donors. The study's findings and limits: Previously analyzed data showed that most TCR beta V segments were productive at a frequency of about 90% or about 30%. After further analysis at a later stage, around 17,000 TCR beta sequences were associated with HLA alleles at 0.05 false discovery rate. Researchers counted roughly 150 TCR beta chains as cytomegalovirus-associated.

As to this clone: Its antigen remains unidentified.

PCR involved 60 Vbeta and 13 Jbeta primers. Sequencing was performed with immunoSEQ multiplex PCR; in TCRdb, only in-frame clones are kept and a portion is missing. The data contain just over 95,000 clones, under 85% of them singletons. Sequenced input: PBMCs. The TCR sequence derives from a woman aged 35 to 49 in good health and CMV-seropositive.

CDR3 in amino acids: CASSGTGGVRDDGYTF. CDR3 DNA sequence: TGCGCCAGCAGCGGGACAGGGGGCGTCCGGGATGATGGCTACACCTTC. The chain links TRBV5-1 to TRBJ1-2, with TRBD1 matching 12 bases. Germline CDR1 reads SGHRS; CDR2 reads YFSETQ. V shed 4 bases and J 6 bases; nucleotides not matched to a gene: 10. The CDR3 has 16 residues.